Given below is one T cell receptor beta chain in context. This PCR relied on a set of 60 Vbeta primers and 13 Jbeta primers. Here immunoSEQ multiplex PCR was the method, and the copy in TCRdb shows in-frame clones only, minus some. The table lists about 150,000 clones, just under 65% of them singletons. Trimming pared 2 bases from V and 4 bases from J, leaving 9 bases between. Germline loops: CDR1 MDHEN, CDR2 SYDVKM. The CDR3 loop spans 14 amino acids. The sample belongs to a study of cytomegalovirus exposure and HLA in healthy donors. Study at large: Most donors, roughly 77% of around 400 genotyped, fell in the Caucasian-associated ancestry cluster.

The sequenced sample consisted of PBMCs. This TCR came from a woman aged 60 to 75 in good health and CMV-seropositive. This rearrangement joins TRBV28 to TRBJ2-1, with D possibly being TRBD2 (6 bases). The CDR3 loop reads CASSLLARYNEQFF. The CDR3 nucleotides are TGTGCCAGCAGTTTACTAGCGAGATACAATGAGCAGTTCTTC.